This T cell receptor beta chain derives from a study of T cells in Graves' hyperthyroidism and ophthalmopathy. Study findings and constraints: The blood repertoire included most of the expanded thyroid clonotypes above 0.001. Model predictions of ophthalmopathy came a median about six months before onset.

Subjects aged 18 to 65 presented with newly diagnosed hyperthyroidism of less than 2 months' duration. The sample of blood was obtained at first hyperthyroidism diagnosis (before any ophthalmopathy symptoms). In its sample, this clonotype was seen many times. Antigen: not known. The source material, RNA transcripts, was used to amplify TCR beta CDR3 regions. Primed by the HTBI set, a first-round RT-PCR was run on the TCR CDR3. TCRdb itself ran the multiplex PCR reads through MiXCR, one entry per CDR3 protein. The profile covers under 400,000 distinct CDR3 sequences, with roughly 14% appearing a single time and roughly 26% taken by the ten largest. Trimming cost V 4 bases and J 5 bases; bases outside gene matches: 5. This CDR3 spans 16 amino acids.

Source material: blood. The sequence derives from a woman aged 18-29 years with Graves' hyperthyroidism that later progressed to Graves' ophthalmopathy. This rearrangement joins TRBV12-3 or TRBV12-4 to TRBJ2-1, with 13 bases identical to TRBD2. CDR3 DNA: TGTGCCAGCAGTTCAGGGACTAGCGGGGTAAACAATGAGCAGTTCTTC. Its translation: CASSSGTSGVNNEQFF.